A single sample gave rise to the 32 T cell receptor beta chains below, sequenced in a study of T cells after yellow fever vaccination. One entry per CDR3 protein results from TCRdb running MiXCR on the 5' RACE reads. The sample yields about 300,000 distinct CDR3 sequences, 3% to 4.5% seen once. Specimen: PBMCs, collected 5 days after the yellow fever booster vaccination. The receptors derive from a young man who received the YFV17D yellow fever vaccine.

The DNA of the CDR3 is TGTGCCAGCAGTTACGTCGGGGGGTCCCCCGGGGAGCTGTTTTTT. Its translation is CASSYVGGSPGELFF. The genes are TRBV6-6 and TRBJ2-2, with 7 positions matching TRBD2. The CDR3 length is 15 residues. V lost 2 bases to trimming and J lost 6 bases; unmatched junction nucleotides: 6. Germline assignment: CDR1 MNHNY and CDR2 SVGAGI (reference sequence).

In its sample, this clonotype was seen many times. The chain links TRBV7-2 to TRBJ1-2, with 7 bases lining up with TRBD1. The V segment lost 9 bases and the J segment 4 bases; nucleotides outside the gene matches: 5. The CDR3 runs to 12 residues. Germline CDR1 reads SGHTA; CDR2 reads FQGNSA. DNA for the CDR3: TGTGCCAGTCAGGGGGACGGCTATGGCTACACCTTC. Its translation: CASQGDGYGYTF.

The chain has TRBV4-1 and TRBJ1-1; D ambiguous. Per the germline V gene, CDR1 is MGHRA and CDR2 is YSYEKL. V was cut by 1 base and J by 0 bases, with 9 bases left in between. The CDR3 sequence is 15 residues long. The DNA for the CDR3 is TGCGCCAGCAGCCAAGCTCAGGCCATGAACACTGAAGCTTTCTTT. Its protein product is CASSQAQAMNTEAFF.

This clonotype was picked up a small number of times. The rearrangement joins TRBV3-1 to TRBJ1-4; D is ambiguous. The CDR3 has 16 residues. V gave up 3 bases and J gave up 5 bases, with 16 bases separating them. The V gene's germline CDR1 is LGHDT and CDR2 YNNKEL (reference sequence). The chain's CDR3 is CASSHFSIASNEKLFF. Written as DNA, the CDR3 is TGTGCCAGCAGCCACTTCTCCATTGCGTCCAATGAAAAACTGTTTTTT.

This clonotype was counted many times. The CDR3 DNA reads as TGTGCCAGCAGCCCACTAGCGGGGGCGCTCTCTGGGGCCAACGTCCTGACTTTC. It encodes CASSPLAGALSGANVLTF. The chain is built from TRBV5-6 and TRBJ2-6, with TRBD2 matching 11 bases. Germline-derived CDR1 and CDR2 are SGHDT and YYEEEE. The CDR3 has 18 residues. Losses at the gene ends were 4 bases for V and 0 bases for J; bases not matched to a gene: 6.

This clonotype was counted only a few times. The chain links TRBV4-2 to TRBJ1-2; D unresolved. V lost 0 bases to trimming and J lost 5 bases, with 10 bases between them. Germline assignment: CDR1 LGHNA and CDR2 YNFKEQ. The CDR3 contains 14 residues. The CDR3 region is CASSQDQVGYGYTF. In DNA form, the CDR3 reads TGTGCCAGCAGCCAAGATCAGGTGGGATATGGCTACACCTTC.

This clonotype was seen a handful of times. The J gene is TRBJ2-7, the V gene TRBV7-2; TRBD1 or TRBD2 may be the D gene (5 bases each). Germline values: CDR1 SGHTA, CDR2 FQGNSA. CDR3 length: 13 residues. The V end lost 3 bases, the J end lost 4 bases, and 10 bases lay between the germline ends. This CDR3 reads CASSFGKGYEQYF. The CDR3 nucleotides are TGTGCCAGCAGCTTCGGGAAGGGGTACGAGCAGTACTTC. The whole variable domain, remainder taken from reference TRBV7-2 and TRBJ2-7, is GAGVSQSPSNKVTEKGKDVELRCDPISGHTALYWYRQSLGQGLEFLIYFQGNSAPDKSGLPSDRFSAERTGGSVSTLTIQRTQQEDSAVYLCASSFGKGYEQYFGPGTRLTVT.

This clonotype was counted many times. This chain links TRBV3-1 with TRBJ2-3; D remains ambiguous. Deletions cut 2 bases from V and 7 bases from J, with 10 bases between. The CDR3 totals 13 residues. Per germline, CDR1 LGHDT and CDR2 YNNKEL (reference sequence). CDR3 coding DNA: TGTGCCAGCAGCCAATTCGTCGGCAATACGCAGTATTTT. Encoded protein: CASSQFVGNTQYF.

This clonotype appeared a few times. The J gene is TRBJ1-4, the V gene TRBV12-5; no definite D call. This CDR3 region has 12 residues. The V end lost 3 bases, the J end lost 12 bases, and 11 bases lay between the germline ends. Germline CDR1 and CDR2: LGHNT and FRNRAP. The chain's CDR3 is CASGFGVRELFF. CDR3 nucleotide sequence: TGTGCTAGTGGTTTTGGAGTTCGGGAACTGTTTTTT.

This clonotype was detected many times. V is TRBV7-2 and J is TRBJ2-5, with 14 bases matching TRBD2. Trimming cost V 0 bases and J 4 bases; bases outside gene matches: 1. The germline CDR1 and CDR2 sequences are SGHTA and FQGNSA. This CDR3 spans 16 amino acids. The CDR3: CASSLAGTSGRETQYF. In DNA, the CDR3 is TGTGCCAGCAGCTTAGCGGGGACTAGCGGGAGAGAGACCCAGTACTTC.

This clonotype showed up just a few times. V usage is TRBV4-2 and J usage is TRBJ2-5, with D maybe TRBD2 (7 bases). The CDR3 is 14 amino acids. V was clipped by 1 base and J by 5 bases, with 11 bases between them. Germline assignment: CDR1 LGHNA and CDR2 YNFKEQ. As DNA, the CDR3 is TGTGCCAGCAGCCAAGCGGGGGGCGAGGAGACCCAGTACTTC. Its protein is CASSQAGGEETQYF.

This clonotype appeared a few times. V is TRBV6-1 and J is TRBJ2-7, with D uncertain. Germline CDR1 MNHNS, CDR2 SASEGT. The CDR3 spans 13 residues. Trimming took off 0 bases at V and 2 bases at J, with 5 bases between the two ends. CDR3 loop: CASSEARPYEQYV. The CDR3 DNA reads as TGTGCCAGCAGTGAAGCAAGACCCTACGAGCAGTACGTC.

This clonotype was counted many times. This chain links TRBV5-6 with TRBJ2-5, with D possibly being TRBD1 (6 bases). Trimming took off 4 bases at V and 5 bases at J, with 15 bases between the two ends. This CDR3 comprises 14 residues. Germline-derived CDR1 and CDR2 are SGHDT and YYEEEE. In nucleotides, the CDR3 is TGTGCCAGCAGCCGGGACACCAGATGGGAGACCCAGTACTTC. It specifies CASSRDTRWETQYF.

This clonotype was picked up many times. The rearrangement links TRBV9 to TRBJ2-7; the D is unclear. Germline CDR1 reads SGDLS; CDR2 reads YYNGEE. Deletions cut 3 bases from V and 2 bases from J, with 15 bases between. The CDR3 sequence is 15 residues long. CDR3 nucleotides: TGTGCCAGCAGCGCGGACGTCAGCCGGGCCTACGAGCAGTACTTC. This encodes CASSADVSRAYEQYF.

The chain combines TRBV11-2 with TRBJ2-2; D gene uncertain. This CDR3 region has 13 residues. Germline lookup yields CDR1 SGHAT and CDR2 FQNNGV. The V end was cut by 10 bases, the J end by 2 bases, with 11 bases between. Here the CDR3 DNA reads TGTGCCACCGCCTGGGGTAACACCGGGGAGCTGTTTTTT. Translated: CATAWGNTGELFF.

The chain uses TRBV18 and TRBJ2-7; no clear D. V lost 3 bases, J lost 0 bases, and 12 bases lay in between. CDR1 is KGHSH and CDR2 is LQKENI in the germline V gene. The length of the CDR3 is 15 residues. The CDR3 loop reads CASSPLPLGSYEQYF. CDR3 in DNA: TGTGCCAGCTCACCGCTTCCTTTGGGCTCCTACGAGCAGTACTTC.

J is TRBJ1-6 and V is TRBV14; D is uncertain. Germline lookup yields CDR1 SGHDN and CDR2 FVKESK. Trimming stripped 1 base from V and 9 bases from J, with 10 bases between. The CDR3 covers 14 residues. The CDR3 DNA is TGTGCCAGCAGCCAAGTGATGGTTCGTTCACCCCTCCACTTT. Translated, it gives CASSQVMVRSPLHF.

This clonotype was picked up a small number of times. This chain connects TRBV27 to TRBJ2-3; tentatively, D is TRBD1 or TRBD2 (5 bases each). The length of the CDR3 is 15 residues. In germline, CDR1 is MNHEY, CDR2 SMNVEV (reference sequence). Trimming stripped 0 bases from V and 2 bases from J, with 9 bases between. CDR3 in amino acids: CASSLSRGATDTQYF. The CDR3 DNA sequence: TGTGCCAGCAGTTTATCTCGAGGGGCCACAGATACGCAGTATTTT.

This clonotype was detected many times. The chain is built from TRBV28 and TRBJ2-5, with D maybe TRBD1 (6 bases). Looked up from germline, CDR1 is MDHEN and CDR2 is SYDVKM. The CDR3 has 12 residues. Trimming removed 6 bases at V and 5 bases at J, with 10 bases between. CDR3 region: CASRGQRETQYF. CDR3 nucleotides: TGTGCCAGCAGAGGACAGAGGGAGACCCAGTACTTC.

This clonotype occurred many times. The chain joins TRBV27 to TRBJ1-1, with D maybe TRBD1 (5 bases). CDR1 is MNHEY, CDR2 SMNVEV, per germline (reference sequence). V dropped 7 bases and J dropped 4 bases, with 16 bases sitting between them. The CDR3 is 14 residues long. As DNA, the CDR3 is TGTGCCAGCATCAAAAACCCTGGGGGCACTGAAGCTTTCTTT. Amino acid sequence: CASIKNPGGTEAFF.

This clonotype was observed a handful of times. J is TRBJ2-5 and V is TRBV7-2; D may be TRBD1 or TRBD2 (6 bases each). Trimming removed 7 bases at V and 5 bases at J, with 23 bases between. Germline V gives CDR1 SGHTA, CDR2 FQGNSA. The CDR3 contains 16 residues. This chain's CDR3 is CASKTSRAGAGETQYF. CDR3 in DNA: TGTGCCAGCAAAACTAGCCGAGCAGGGGCGGGGGAGACCCAGTACTTC.

This clonotype showed up just a few times. The gene calls are TRBV5-1 and TRBJ2-1; D gene uncertain. The CDR3 has 11 residues. Germline V CDR1 and CDR2: SGHRS, YFSETQ. Trimming pared 4 bases from V and 5 bases from J, leaving 4 bases between. CDR3 bases: TGCGCCAGCAGCGTGGACAATGAGCAGTTCTTC. Its protein is CASSVDNEQFF.

This clonotype was recorded many times. V and J are TRBV12-3 or TRBV12-4 and TRBJ1-1; possibly TRBD1 for D (5 bases). This CDR3 comprises 15 residues. The V gene lost 5 bases and the J gene lost 4 bases, with 17 bases spanning the gap. Written as DNA, the CDR3 is TGTGCCAGCAGTACCGGACGGACATGGGGCACTGAAGCTTTCTTT. Its translation: CASSTGRTWGTEAFF.

This clonotype was observed at least ten times. This chain links TRBV10-3 with TRBJ2-1, with D possibly TRBD2 on 7 matching bases. CDR3 size: 13 residues. Trimming removed 1 base at V and 10 bases at J, with 11 bases between. CDR1 and CDR2 (germline): ENHRY, SYGVKD. CDR3 sequence: CAISEWRGREQFF. CDR3 nucleotide sequence: TGTGCCATCAGTGAGTGGCGGGGGCGAGAGCAGTTCTTC.

This clonotype was seen ten or more times. The chain's CDR3 is CASTSQGASNGYTF. The CDR3 DNA reads TGCGCCAGCACCTCACAGGGGGCGTCGAATGGCTACACCTTC. The rearrangement uses TRBV5-1 and TRBJ1-2; 9 positions match TRBD1. The CDR3 has 14 residues. The junction had 9 bases not matched to a gene; V was cut back by 6 bases and J by 6 bases. The germline gives CDR1 SGHRS, CDR2 YFSETQ.

This clonotype occurred a few times. The gene calls are TRBV27 and TRBJ2-6; D is perhaps TRBD1 (6 bases). The germline CDR1 and CDR2 sequences are MNHEY and SMNVEV (reference sequence). V gave up 2 bases and J gave up 2 bases, with 16 bases separating them. CDR3 length: 18 residues. The CDR3 region has the DNA TGTGCCAGCAGTTTACAGGGGCGTCTAAAGGCTGGGGCCAACGTCCTGACTTTC. Translated: CASSLQGRLKAGANVLTF.

As DNA, the CDR3 is TGTGCCAGCAGCACTCCGAAAACAGGGTTCAATTCACCCCTCCACTTT. Its translation: CASSTPKTGFNSPLHF. V usage is TRBV28 and J usage is TRBJ1-6; weak D call: TRBD1 (6 bases). In germline, CDR1 is MDHEN, CDR2 SYDVKM. V lost 6 bases and J 7 bases, leaving 19 bases between the germline ends. This CDR3 region has 16 residues.

The chain joins TRBV5-4 to TRBJ2-5; no clear D. The CDR3 has 13 residues. The germline V gene encodes CDR1 SGHNT and CDR2 YYREEE (reference sequence). Trimming removed 1 base at V and 4 bases at J, with 8 bases between. The CDR3 protein is CASSLLDGETQYF. The CDR3, as DNA: TGTGCCAGCAGCTTGTTGGACGGAGAGACCCAGTACTTC.

This clonotype has more than one count but fewer than ten. This chain joins TRBV15 and TRBJ1-4; 7 bases agree with TRBD1. Germline assignment: CDR1 LNHNV and CDR2 YYDKDF (reference sequence). The V segment lost 0 bases and the J segment 8 bases; nucleotides outside the gene matches: 6. The CDR3 length is 15 residues. CDR3 sequence (DNA): TGTGCCACCAGCAGAGAAAGGGGGCTTGGGGAAAAACTGTTTTTT. Translating gives CATSRERGLGEKLFF.

The J gene is TRBJ1-6, the V gene TRBV7-2; D uncertain. V gave up 6 bases and J gave up 0 bases, with 6 bases separating them. Per germline, CDR1 SGHTA and CDR2 FQGNSA. The length of the CDR3 is 14 residues. CDR3 region: CASRPSSYNSPLHF. Written as DNA, the CDR3 is TGTGCCAGCAGGCCGAGCTCCTATAATTCACCCCTCCACTTT.

The V call is TRBV6-5, the J call TRBJ2-7; 9 bases match TRBD1. The CDR3 extends over 15 amino acids. Trimming took 6 bases from V and 2 from J; bases not matched to a gene: 8. Per germline, CDR1 MNHEY and CDR2 SVGAGI. The CDR3 DNA reads as TGTGCCAGCAGAACACGGACAGGGGCACCCTACGAGCAGTACGTC. It encodes CASRTRTGAPYEQYV.

This clonotype was observed at least ten times. The chain recombines TRBV5-1 with TRBJ2-1; 8 nucleotides align to TRBD1. The trim removed 5 bases at V and 8 bases at J, leaving 9 bases unmatched. The CDR3 is made up of 14 amino acids. CDR1 is SGHRS and CDR2 is YFSETQ in the germline V gene. CDR3 region: CASRPEDRVDEQFF. CDR3 nucleotides: TGCGCCAGCAGACCGGAGGACAGGGTTGATGAGCAGTTCTTC. The full variable domain, its missing parts supplied by reference TRBV5-1 and TRBJ2-1, is KAGVTQTPRYLIKTRGQQVTLSCSPISGHRSVSWYQQTPGQGLQFLFEYFSETQRNKGNFPGRFSGRQFSNSRSEMNVSTLELGDSALYLCASRPEDRVDEQFFGPGTRLTVL.